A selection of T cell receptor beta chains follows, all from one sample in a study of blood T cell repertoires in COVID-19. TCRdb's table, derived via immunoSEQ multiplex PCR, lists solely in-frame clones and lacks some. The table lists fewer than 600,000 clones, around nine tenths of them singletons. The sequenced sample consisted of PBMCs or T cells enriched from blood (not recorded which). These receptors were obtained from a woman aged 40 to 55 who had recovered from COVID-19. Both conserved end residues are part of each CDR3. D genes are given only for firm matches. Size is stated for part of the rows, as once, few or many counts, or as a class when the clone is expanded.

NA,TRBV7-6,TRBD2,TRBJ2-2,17,CASSLEAGGPKTGELFF,TGTGCCAGCAGCTTGGAAGCGGGAGGGCCAAAAACCGGGGAGCTGTTTTTT
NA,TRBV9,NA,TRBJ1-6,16,CASSVSTDIYNSPLHF,TGTGCCAGCAGCGTTTCGACGGACATCTATAATTCACCCCTCCACTTT
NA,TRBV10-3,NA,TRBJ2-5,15,CAISESSGSQETQYF,TGTGCCATCAGTGAGTCGAGCGGTAGTCAAGAGACCCAGTACTTC
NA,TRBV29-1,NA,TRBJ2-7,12,CSVEDKNYEQYF,TGCAGCGTTGAAGATAAAAACTACGAGCAGTACTTC
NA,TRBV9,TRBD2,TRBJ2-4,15,CASSGSGLEGNIQYF,TGTGCCAGCAGCGGTAGCGGGCTAGAGGGAAACATTCAGTACTTC
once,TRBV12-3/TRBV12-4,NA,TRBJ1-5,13,CASSTGLNQPQHF,TGTGCCAGCAGTACAGGGTTGAATCAGCCCCAGCATTTT
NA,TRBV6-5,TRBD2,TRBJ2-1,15,CASSYTSGRGNEQFF,TGTGCCAGCAGTTATACAAGCGGGAGGGGTAATGAGCAGTTCTTC
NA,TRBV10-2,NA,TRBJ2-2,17,CASSEFSASIRTGELFF,TGCGCCAGCAGTGAGTTTTCGGCTAGCATTCGCACCGGGGAGCTGTTTTTT
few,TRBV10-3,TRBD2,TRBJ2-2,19,CAISESGSSREVGTGELFF,TGTGCCATCAGTGAGTCTGGTTCATCGCGGGAGGTCGGCACCGGGGAGCTGTTTTTT
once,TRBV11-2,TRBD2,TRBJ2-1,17,CASSLELAGGPLYEQFF,TGTGCCAGCAGCTTAGAACTAGCGGGAGGGCCTTTGTATGAGCAGTTCTTC
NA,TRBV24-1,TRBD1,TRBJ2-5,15,CATSGGTGKQETQYF,TGTGCCACCAGTGGGGGGACAGGGAAACAAGAGACCCAGTACTTC
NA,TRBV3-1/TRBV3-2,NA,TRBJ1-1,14,CASSQDSGKTEAFF,TGTGCCAGCAGCCAAGATTCAGGGAAGACTGAAGCTTTCTTT
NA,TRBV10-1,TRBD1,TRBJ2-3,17,CASSESIFGQGRDTQYF,TGCGCCAGCAGTGAGTCGATCTTCGGACAGGGAAGAGATACGCAGTATTTT
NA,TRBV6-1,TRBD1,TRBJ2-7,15,CASSEGTGEPYEQYF,TGTGCCAGCAGTGAAGGGACAGGGGAACCCTACGAGCAGTACTTC
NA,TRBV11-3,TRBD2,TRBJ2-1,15,CASSLDSAGSSEQFF,TGTGCCAGCAGCTTAGACTCAGCGGGATCCAGTGAGCAGTTCTTC
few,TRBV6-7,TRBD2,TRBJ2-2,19,CASSYMRLAGEKGTGELFF,TGTGCCAGCAGTTACATGCGACTAGCGGGAGAAAAGGGGACCGGGGAGCTGTTTTTT
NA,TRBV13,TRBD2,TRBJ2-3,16,CASSLRAGGESDTQYF,TGTGCCAGCAGCTTACGCGCGGGAGGGGAATCAGATACGCAGTATTTT
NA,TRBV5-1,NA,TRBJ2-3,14,CASSLRGPGDTQYF,TGCGCCAGCAGCTTGCGAGGGCCCGGGGATACGCAGTATTTT
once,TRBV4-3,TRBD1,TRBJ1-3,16,CASSQDGRGLGNTIYF,TGCGCCAGCAGCCAAGATGGCAGGGGGCTTGGAAACACCATATATTTT
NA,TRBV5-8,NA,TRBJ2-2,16,CASSLVDSPNTGELFF,TGTGCCAGCAGCTTGGTGGACAGCCCGAACACCGGGGAGCTGTTTTTT
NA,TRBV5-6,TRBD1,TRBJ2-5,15,CASSWPGQPKETQYF,TGTGCCAGCAGCTGGCCGGGACAGCCTAAAGAGACCCAGTACTTC
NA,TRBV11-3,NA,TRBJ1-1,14,CASHADSMNTEAFF,TGTGCCAGTCACGCGGACTCGATGAACACTGAAGCTTTCTTT
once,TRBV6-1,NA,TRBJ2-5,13,CASSELGGETQYF,TGTGCCAGCAGTGAACTAGGTGGGGAGACCCAGTACTTC
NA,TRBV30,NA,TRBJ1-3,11,CAWSLGNTIYF,TGTGCCTGGAGTCTAGGAAACACCATATATTTT
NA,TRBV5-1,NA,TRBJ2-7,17,CASSLASSSGGEHEQYF,TGCGCCAGCAGCTTGGCTAGCTCTTCAGGTGGGGAACACGAGCAGTACTTC
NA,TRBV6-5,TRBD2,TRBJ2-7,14,CASSYSGEDYEQYF,TGTGCCAGCAGCTATAGCGGGGAAGACTACGAGCAGTACTTC
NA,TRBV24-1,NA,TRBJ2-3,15,CATSDYSATDRTQYF,TGTGCCACCAGTGATTACAGCGCCACGGACAGAACGCAGTATTTT
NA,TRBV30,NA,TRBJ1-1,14,CGLRGFPKNTEAFF,TGTGGCCTTCGGGGTTTCCCAAAGAACACTGAAGCTTTCTTT
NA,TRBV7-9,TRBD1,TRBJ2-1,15,CASSLGQGAYNEQFF,TGTGCCAGCAGCTTAGGACAGGGGGCCTACAATGAGCAGTTCTTC
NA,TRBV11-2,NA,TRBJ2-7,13,CASSVPGAYEQYF,TGTGCCAGCAGCGTGCCGGGAGCCTACGAGCAGTACTTC
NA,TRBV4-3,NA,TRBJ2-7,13,CASSQDWSFEQYF,TGCGCCAGCAGCCAAGACTGGAGCTTCGAGCAGTACTTC
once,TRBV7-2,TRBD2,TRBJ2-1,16,CASSLVASGRVDEQFF,TGTGCCAGCAGCTTAGTGGCTAGCGGGAGGGTTGATGAGCAGTTCTTC
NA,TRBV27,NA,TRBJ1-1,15,CASSPYSTAMLGAFF,TGTGCCAGCAGTCCTTACTCTACAGCTATGCTTGGTGCTTTCTTT
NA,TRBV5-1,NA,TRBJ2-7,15,CASSPGHLPSYEQYF,TGCGCCAGCAGCCCGGGACACCTCCCCTCCTACGAGCAGTACTTC
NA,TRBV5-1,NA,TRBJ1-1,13,CASSLGLNTEAFF,TGCGCCAGCAGCTTGGGGCTGAACACTGAAGCTTTCTTT
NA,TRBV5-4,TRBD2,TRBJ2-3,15,CASSPRGTSKDTQYF,TGTGCCAGCAGCCCCCGCGGGACTAGTAAAGATACGCAGTATTTT
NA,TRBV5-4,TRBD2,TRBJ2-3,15,CASSARAGDLDTQYF,TGTGCCAGCAGCGCCCGGGCGGGAGATTTGGATACGCAGTATTTT
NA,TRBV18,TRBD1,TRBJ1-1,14,CASSRQSTGLEAFF,TGTGCCAGCTCACGCCAATCGACAGGGCTGGAAGCTTTCTTT
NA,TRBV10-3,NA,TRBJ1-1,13,CAIKYGEFTEAFF,TGTGCCATAAAGTACGGGGAGTTCACTGAAGCTTTCTTT
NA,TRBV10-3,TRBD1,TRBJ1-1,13,CATFGTGNTEAFF,TGTGCCACCTTCGGGACAGGGAACACTGAAGCTTTCTTT
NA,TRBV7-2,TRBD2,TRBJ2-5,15,CASSLLGTSIETQYF,TGTGCCAGCAGTCTCCTTGGGACTAGCATAGAGACCCAGTACTTC
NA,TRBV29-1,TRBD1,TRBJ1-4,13,CSVLDRVREKLFF,TGCAGCGTTCTGGACAGGGTTAGGGAAAAACTGTTTTTT
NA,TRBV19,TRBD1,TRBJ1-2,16,CASSQQGPPANYGYTF,TGTGCCAGTAGTCAACAGGGGCCGCCCGCAAACTATGGCTACACCTTC
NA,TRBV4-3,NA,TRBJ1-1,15,CASSPRAGGARKAFF,TGCGCCAGCAGCCCCCGAGCGGGGGGGGCCCGAAAAGCTTTCTTT